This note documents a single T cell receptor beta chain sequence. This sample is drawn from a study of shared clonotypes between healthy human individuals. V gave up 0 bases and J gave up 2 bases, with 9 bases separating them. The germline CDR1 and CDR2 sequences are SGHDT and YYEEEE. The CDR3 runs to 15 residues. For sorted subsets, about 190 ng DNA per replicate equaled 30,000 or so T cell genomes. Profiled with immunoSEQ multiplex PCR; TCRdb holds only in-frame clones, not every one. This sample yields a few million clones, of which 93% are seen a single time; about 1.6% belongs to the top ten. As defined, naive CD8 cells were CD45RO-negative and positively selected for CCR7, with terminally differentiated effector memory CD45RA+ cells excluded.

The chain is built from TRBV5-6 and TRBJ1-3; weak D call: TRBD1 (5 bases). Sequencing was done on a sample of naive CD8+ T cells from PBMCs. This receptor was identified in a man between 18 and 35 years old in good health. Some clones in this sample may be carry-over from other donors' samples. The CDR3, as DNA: TGTGCCAGCAGCTTGGGGTCGGGGGCTGGAAACACCATATATTTT. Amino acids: CASSLGSGAGNTIYF.